The sample holds a few counts of the clone carrying this TCR beta chain. Its antigen remains unidentified. Produced via immunoSEQ multiplex PCR; TCRdb's table is partial and in-frame only. The data show approximately 32,000 clones, with approximately 89% seen just once and 7% to 10% held by the top ten. This record belongs to a study of OX40 agonist ivuxolimab in advanced cancers. From germline, CDR1 is SGHRS and CDR2 YFSETQ. Trimming took 4 bases from V and 5 from J; bases not matched to a gene: 5. The length of the CDR3 is 13 residues. The study's findings and limits: The mean number of expanded clones was higher in CD8+ T cells than in CD4+. Part of the nonresponder group also had normalized T-cell clonal expansion that was low. With doses of 0.1 to 3.0 mg/kg, CD4+ and CD8+ blood T cells had undergone clonal expansion by week 6.

The chain employs TRBV5-1 and TRBJ1-1, with TRBD1 identical over 7 bases. Material: CD4+ or CD8+ T cells sorted from blood, obtained in a trial of the OX40 agonist ivuxolimab. The sequence derives from an adult with an advanced solid tumor such as melanoma, head and neck, liver or kidney cancer. CDR3 sequence (DNA): TGCGCCAGCAGCCTGGACAGGCCGACTGAAGCTTTCTTT. As protein: CASSLDRPTEAFF.